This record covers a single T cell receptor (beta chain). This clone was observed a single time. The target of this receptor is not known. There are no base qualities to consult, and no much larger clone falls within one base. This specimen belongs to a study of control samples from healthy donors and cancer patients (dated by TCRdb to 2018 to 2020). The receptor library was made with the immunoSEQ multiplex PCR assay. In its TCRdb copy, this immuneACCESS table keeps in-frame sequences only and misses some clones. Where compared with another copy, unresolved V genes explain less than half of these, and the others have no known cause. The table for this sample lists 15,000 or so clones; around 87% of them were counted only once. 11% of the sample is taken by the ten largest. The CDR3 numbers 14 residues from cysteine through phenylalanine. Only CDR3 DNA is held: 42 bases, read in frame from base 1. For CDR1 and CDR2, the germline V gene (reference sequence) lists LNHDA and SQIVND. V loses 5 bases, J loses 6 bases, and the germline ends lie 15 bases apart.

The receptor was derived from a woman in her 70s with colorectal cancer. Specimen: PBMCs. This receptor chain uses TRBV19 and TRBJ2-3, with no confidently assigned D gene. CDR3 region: CASSPRYLRDTQYF. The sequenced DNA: TGTGCCAGTAGTCCCAGGTATCTTAGGGATACGCAGTATTTT.